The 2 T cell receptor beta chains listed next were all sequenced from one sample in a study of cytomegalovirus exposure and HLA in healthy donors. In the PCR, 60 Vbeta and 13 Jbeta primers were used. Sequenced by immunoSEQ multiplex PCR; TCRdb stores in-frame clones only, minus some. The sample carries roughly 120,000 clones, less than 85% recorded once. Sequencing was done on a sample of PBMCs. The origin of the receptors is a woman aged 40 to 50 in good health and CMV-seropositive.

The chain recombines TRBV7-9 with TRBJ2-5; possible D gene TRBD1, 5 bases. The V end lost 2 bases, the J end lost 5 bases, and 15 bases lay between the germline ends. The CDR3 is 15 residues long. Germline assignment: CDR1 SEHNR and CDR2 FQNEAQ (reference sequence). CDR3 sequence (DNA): TGTGCCAGCAGCTTAAGGGCAGGGTATGTCGAGACCCAGTACTTC. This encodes CASSLRAGYVETQYF. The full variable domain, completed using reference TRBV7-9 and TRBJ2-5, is DTGVSQNPRHKITKRGQNVTFRCDPISEHNRLYWYRQTLGQGPEFLTYFQNEAQLEKSRLLSDRFSAERPKGSFSTLEIQRTEQGDSAMYLCASSLRAGYVETQYFGPGTRLLVL.

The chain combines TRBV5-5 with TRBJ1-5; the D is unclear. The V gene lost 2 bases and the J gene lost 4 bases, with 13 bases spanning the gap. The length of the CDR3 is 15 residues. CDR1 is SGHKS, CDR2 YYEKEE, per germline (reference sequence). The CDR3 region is CASSFWAEPNQPQHF. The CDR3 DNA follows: TGTGCCAGCAGCTTTTGGGCAGAGCCTAATCAGCCCCAGCATTTT.